This T cell receptor beta chain was profiled in a study of T cells in Graves' hyperthyroidism and ophthalmopathy. CDR3 size: 13 residues. Trimming cost V 8 bases and J 3 bases, with 11 bases left between them. Germline lookup yields CDR1 MGHRA and CDR2 YSYEKL. Template material for amplifying TCR beta CDR3 regions consisted of RNA transcripts. TCR CDR3 underwent first-round RT-PCR with the HTBI primer set. TCRdb called the multiplex PCR reads again in MiXCR, with one record for every CDR3 protein. The sample holds 650,000 to 700,000 distinct CDR3 sequences, 17% seen once. This chain links TRBV4-1 with TRBJ1-5; D gene unclear. This sequence originates from a man aged 45-60 years with Graves' hyperthyroidism. The sample taken for sequencing was blood. This chain's CDR3 is CASPRPLNQPQHF. For the CDR3, the DNA is TGCGCCAGCCCGAGACCGCTCAATCAGCCCCAGCATTTT.